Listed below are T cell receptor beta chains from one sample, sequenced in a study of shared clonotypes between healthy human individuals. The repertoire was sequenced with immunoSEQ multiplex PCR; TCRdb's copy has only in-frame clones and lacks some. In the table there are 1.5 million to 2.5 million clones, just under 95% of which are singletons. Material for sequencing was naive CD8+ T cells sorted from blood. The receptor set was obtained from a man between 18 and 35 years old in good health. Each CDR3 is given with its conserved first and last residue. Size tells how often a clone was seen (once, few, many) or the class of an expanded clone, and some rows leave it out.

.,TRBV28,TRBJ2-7,CASSFGQGLSYEQYF
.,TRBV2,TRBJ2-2,CASSGDARTGELFF
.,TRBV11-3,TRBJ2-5,CASSSDVQETQYF
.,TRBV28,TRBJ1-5,CASNLNAPRDQPQHF
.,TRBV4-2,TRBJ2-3,CASSQDPLAGEADTQYF
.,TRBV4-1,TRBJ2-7,CASSQDPVSGQLTYEQYF
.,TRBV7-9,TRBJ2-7,CASSGPGLAGYSPSYEQYF
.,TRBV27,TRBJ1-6,CASGPTEYNSPLHF
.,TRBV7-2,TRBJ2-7,CASSFGTSGAYEQYF
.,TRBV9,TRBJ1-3,CASSVEGSGNTIYF
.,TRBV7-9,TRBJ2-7,CASSSFGRGSYEQYF
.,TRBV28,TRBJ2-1,CASSLTGNEQFF
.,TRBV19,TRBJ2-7,CASSIDPVGSYEQYF
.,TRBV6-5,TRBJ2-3,CASSYGLATDTQYF
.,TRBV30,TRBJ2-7,CAWSHGGAAGEQYF
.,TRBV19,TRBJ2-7,CASSVGQGEAHEQYF
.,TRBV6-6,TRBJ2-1,CASSYSIGSAYNEQFF
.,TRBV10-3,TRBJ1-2,CAISDAFGDTF
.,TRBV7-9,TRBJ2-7,CASSLDRDRVYEQYF
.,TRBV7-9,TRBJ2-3,CASSSRPGQGALDTQYF
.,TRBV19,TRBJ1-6,CASSTEQGNSPLHF
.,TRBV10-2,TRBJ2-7,CASSTSASYEQYF
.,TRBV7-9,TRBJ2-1,CASSPPIGGGVHNEQFF
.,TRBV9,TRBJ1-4,CASSPRGQATNEKLFF
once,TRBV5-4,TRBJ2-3,CASSPPQGALSDTQYF
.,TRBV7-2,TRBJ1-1,CASSWGPLAPKNTEAFF
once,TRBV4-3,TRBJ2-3,CASSQGFGTGSTDTQYF
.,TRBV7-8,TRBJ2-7,CASSPRLTFSEQYF
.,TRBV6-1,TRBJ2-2,CASSDTAGGTGELFF
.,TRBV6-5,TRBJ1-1,CASSYAQGWATEAFF
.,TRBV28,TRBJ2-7,CASSLLRQGAYEQYF
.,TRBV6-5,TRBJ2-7,CASTSQVASEQYF
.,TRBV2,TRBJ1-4,CASSVRVVEKLFF
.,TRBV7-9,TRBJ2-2,CASSTAARAGELFF
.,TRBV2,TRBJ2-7,CASSGGATYEQYF
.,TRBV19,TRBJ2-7,CASSISGRWNEQYF
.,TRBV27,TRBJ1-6,CTSSWGSYNSPLHF
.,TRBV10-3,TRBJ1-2,CAISESTGSSYGYTF
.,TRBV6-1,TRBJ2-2,CASREGQLASGELFF
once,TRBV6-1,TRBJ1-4,CASSEAPGPWIGKLFF
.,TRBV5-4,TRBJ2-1,CASSLARTNEQFF
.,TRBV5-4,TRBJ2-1,CASSPDRVNEQFF
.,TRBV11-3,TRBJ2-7,CASSSGVMEQYF
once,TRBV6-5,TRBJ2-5,CASQPRQGGETQYF